The 16 T cell receptor beta chains below come from one sample, sequenced in a study of T-cell reconstitution after alpha-beta-depleted transplantation in children listed by TCRdb under 2016. In the paper's terms, the treatment or condition label means: allogeneic hematopoietic cell transplantation with graft depleted of TCRalphabeta T cells and CD19 B cells. Libraries were built with PCR. Instrument on record: Illumina HiSeq 2500. TCR library preparation used molecular barcoding, with unique molecular identifiers applied to normalize quantification of the TCRbeta repertoire. TCRdb took the public reads, trimmed them with fastp at Q25, ran MiXCR for clone calling and kept in-frame beta chains. One record per CDR3 amino acid sequence lists the most common genes and DNA. Within this sample are more than 300,000 distinct CDR3 sequences, with roughly 15% of them counted one time only. About 41% of the sample lies in the top ten.

The source material was PBMCs, mostly from graft donor cells, sampled 360 days after TCRalphabeta/CD19-depleted stem cell transplant. The receptors were gathered from a male patient aged 2 to 10 who had a stem cell transplant for acute lymphoblastic leukemia, so the T cells may come from the graft donor.

This sequence joins TRBV12-3 or TRBV12-4 and TRBJ2-3; a possible D gene is TRBD2 (6 bases). Trimming removed 3 bases from V and 3 bases from J, with 13 bases in between. There are 15 residues in the CDR3. The CDR3: CASSFMYGTTDTQYF. CDR3 nucleotide sequence: TGTGCCAGCAGTTTTATGTACGGGACTACAGATACGCAGTATTTT.

In this sample, this clonotype turned up a few times. The J gene is TRBJ2-1, the V gene TRBV6-1, with 13 positions matching TRBD2. This CDR3 is built from 14 residues. Germline CDR1 and CDR2: MNHNS and SASEGT. V trimming: 8 bases; J trimming: 9 bases; junction bases outside the gene matches: 7. The CDR3 here is CASGQTSGRSEQFF. The CDR3 DNA sequence: TGTGCCAGCGGCCAGACTAGCGGGAGGAGTGAGCAGTTCTTC.

This chain uses TRBV7-3 with TRBJ2-1; 10 bases map to TRBD2. The CDR3 runs 19 residues. CDR1 and CDR2 (germline): SGHTA, FQGTGA. V trimming: 1 base; J trimming: 7 bases; junction bases outside the gene matches: 16. This chain's CDR3 is CASSLNPNGLGLAQNEQFF. The CDR3 DNA sequence: TGTGCCAGCAGCTTAAATCCTAATGGTTTGGGACTAGCGCAGAATGAGCAGTTCTTC.

This clonotype turned up a few times. The rearrangement uses TRBV5-1 and TRBJ2-1, with 7 bases lining up with TRBD2. J gave up 7 bases and V 2 bases, and 12 bases lay outside the gene matches. This CDR3 contains 16 residues. The V gene's germline CDR1 is SGHRS and CDR2 YFSETQ. The CDR3 DNA sequence: TGCGCCAGCAGCTTTAGTGGGGGAGGGCCGGGGAATGAGCAGTTCTTC. This translates into CASSFSGGGPGNEQFF.

This clonotype was observed a few times. A read error may account for a junction end that differs from germline. The chain has TRBV4-3 and TRBJ2-3; 8 bases map to TRBD2. Germline lookup yields CDR1 LGHNA and CDR2 YSLEER. This CDR3 spans 16 amino acids. CDR3 loop: CASSQDGRVGTDTQYF. The CDR3 DNA reads TGCGCCAGCAGCCAAGACGGGAGGGTCGGCACGGATACGCAGTATTTT.

This clonotype was counted between two and nine times. The chain carries TRBV2 and TRBJ2-2, with TRBD1 identical over 9 bases. Trimming at V came to 3 bases and at J to 5 bases, leaving 10 bases not matched to a gene. This CDR3 has 17 residues. Germline loops: CDR1 SNHLY, CDR2 FYNNEI. This CDR3 reads CASSEGQGLYWTGELFF. CDR3 sequence (DNA): TGTGCCAGCAGTGAGGGACAGGGTTTATATTGGACCGGGGAGCTGTTTTTT.

The V gene is TRBV27, the J gene TRBJ1-2; unclear D gene. CDR1 and CDR2 from the germline V gene are MNHEY and SMNVEV (reference sequence). Trimming cost V 6 bases and J 4 bases, with 15 bases left between them. This CDR3 comprises 14 residues. CDR3 amino acids: CASSPAGLGYGYTF. The CDR3 coding sequence is TGTGCCAGCAGCCCCGCGGGCCTAGGCTATGGCTACACCTTC.

V and J are TRBV5-4 and TRBJ2-1, with 11 bases aligning to TRBD2. From germline, CDR1 is SGHNT and CDR2 YYREEE (reference sequence). The CDR3 loop spans 16 amino acids. With V trimmed by 2 bases and J by 7 bases, 8 bases remained unmatched. CDR3 sequence (DNA): TGTGCCAGCAGCTTTGGTAGCGGGAGGGCCGGTAATGAGCAGTTCTTC. This gives the protein CASSFGSGRAGNEQFF.

This clonotype was counted ten times or more. This chain joins TRBV5-6 and TRBJ2-7; D remains ambiguous. Trimming shortened V by 0 bases and J by 3 bases, and 10 bases separated the two germline ends. Germline CDR1 SGHDT, CDR2 YYEEEE. CDR3 length: 14 residues. In DNA form, the CDR3 reads TGTGCCAGCAGCTTGGCCGGTAGGAGCTACGAGCAGTACTTC. This sequence encodes CASSLAGRSYEQYF.

The sample holds one count of this clonotype. The chain combines TRBV27 with TRBJ2-2, with D possibly matching TRBD2 (5 bases). The CDR3 loop spans 13 amino acids. CDR1 is MNHEY and CDR2 is SMNVEV in the germline V gene (reference sequence). V was clipped by 5 bases and J by 7 bases, with 11 bases between them. The CDR3 DNA follows: TGTGCCAGCAGTCCGATCAGCGGCGGGGAGCTGTTTTTT. It yields the protein CASSPISGGELFF.

The chain joins TRBV11-2 to TRBJ2-1; TRBD1 or TRBD2 may be the D gene (6 bases each). The V end was cut by 3 bases, the J end by 0 bases, with 21 bases between. Germline V CDR1 and CDR2: SGHAT, FQNNGV. This CDR3 contains 19 residues. DNA of the CDR3: TGTGCCAGCAGCTTCTCCGTAGGGGGGTTAGCGAGCTCCTACAATGAGCAGTTCTTC. It translates to CASSFSVGGLASSYNEQFF. Supplemented by reference TRBV11-2 and TRBJ2-1, the full variable domain reads EAGVAQSPRYKIIEKRQSVAFWCNPISGHATLYWYQQILGQGPKLLIQFQNNGVVDDSQLPKDRFSAERLKGVDSTLKIQPAKLEDSAVYLCASSFSVGGLASSYNEQFFGPGTRLTVL.

Ten or more counts support this clonotype. This chain links TRBV21-1 with TRBJ2-7; TRBD1 was called by the table and not checked on the DNA. TRBV21-1 is deemed a pseudogene. This CDR3 spans 14 amino acids. The CDR3 bases are TGTGCCAGAAAGGGACTAGCGAGCTCCTACGAGCAGTACTTC. This translates into CARKGLASSYEQYF.

Many counts were recorded for this clonotype. This sequence joins TRBV7-9 and TRBJ2-1; no definite D call. V shed 2 bases and J shed 0 bases, with 8 bases lying between them. The CDR3 is made up of 15 amino acids. Germline V gene sequence: CDR1 SEHNR, CDR2 FQNEAQ (reference sequence). The CDR3 region is CASSLITGSYNEQFF. The CDR3 region has the DNA TGTGCCAGCAGCTTAATTACGGGCTCCTACAATGAGCAGTTCTTC.

The chain is built from TRBV6-2 or TRBV6-3 and TRBJ2-7, with 14 bases identical to TRBD2. The V gene end was trimmed by 2 bases and the J gene end by 7 bases; junction bases not matched to a gene: 10. Germline V gene data show CDR1 as MNHEY and CDR2 as SVGEGT. This CDR3 is 17 amino acids long. The CDR3 sequence is CASSYGTSGSLLGEQYF. DNA for the CDR3: TGTGCCAGCAGTTACGGGACTAGCGGGAGCCTTCTGGGGGAGCAGTACTTC.

The count of this clonotype is one. The genes are TRBV2 and TRBJ2-5, with TRBD2 as a possible D gene (5 bases). This CDR3 has 15 residues. V shed 11 bases and J shed 5 bases, with 24 bases lying between them. Germline V gene data show CDR1 as SNHLY and CDR2 as FYNNEI. In DNA, the CDR3 is TGTGCCGGGCGGGCGAGTATAGCCGGCCCCGAGACCCAGTACTTC. Translating gives CAGRASIAGPETQYF.

This clonotype has only a few counts. V gene TRBV7-2 combines with J gene TRBJ2-7; possibly TRBD2 for D (6 bases). Germline loops: CDR1 SGHTA, CDR2 FQGNSA. V was cut by 6 bases and J by 5 bases, with 20 bases left in between. The CDR3 loop spans 15 amino acids. The chain's CDR3 is CASSLTGLEGNEQYF. The CDR3 DNA follows: TGTGCCAGCAGTTTAACGGGACTTGAAGGAAACGAGCAGTACTTC.